Given below is one T cell receptor beta chain in context. It lacks a known antigen. Nothing much larger sits one base from this clone, and base qualities are not available. These data come from a study of cytomegalovirus exposure and HLA in healthy donors (dated by TCRdb to 2016 to 2017). A note on the overall study: According to an earlier analysis of several hundred of the donors, about 179 million T cells yielded some 110 million unique TCR beta sequences and around 280 Gb of sequence data. HLA typing included class I and class II loci at four-digit resolution. Genome-wide SNP genotypes for about 65% of the roughly 670 donors were used in a later genetic analysis, which treated that subset as a discovery cohort. About 320 gigabases of sequencing data and approximately 85 million unique TCR sequences were included in an early release covering around 600 HLA-typed donors. All discovery cohort repertoires had been generated using a single sequencing platform. Among approximately 370 genotyped donors of the cohort, an average of roughly 230,000 unique TCR beta nucleotide sequences was sequenced per donor, of which roughly 17% were non-productive. The study used immunosequencing to profile the T cell repertoires of 670 or so subjects and linked those repertoires to cytomegalovirus serostatus. In the later analysis, no new phenotypic data were used to find candidate immune exposures; instead, reliance was placed on TCR beta sequences and their occurrence across donors. In an earlier analysis of a few hundred of the donors, high-throughput TCR beta sequencing was used to judge whether each TCR beta V gene segment behaved as functional or pseudogenic. High-throughput TCR immunosequencing, statistical association of individual TCRs with disease status, and machine learning were combined to predict cytomegalovirus infection status. The study was designed to test whether signatures of past pathogen exposure could be identified by cataloging public T cell receptors. A later analysis re-analyzed previously published TCR beta repertoires from 666 donors and added high-resolution HLA genotyping to study TCR occurrence patterns. Because of strong linkage in the cohort, four or five DR-DQ haplotypes were treated as single units for association and clustering. The genetic ancestry cluster associated with self-reported Caucasian donors included roughly four fifths of the roughly 390 genotyped donors. Donor age, sex, ethnicity and CMV serostatus were collected together with the repertoire data. Along with the roughly 670-subject first cohort, a separate validation cohort of approximately 110 different subjects was used. The number of donors typed differed by locus, with 629-630 for A, B, C, DRB1 and DQB1, roughly 550 for DQA1, 600 to 610 for DPA1, and some 440 for DPB1.

The cohort consisted of 666 healthy bone marrow donors. At the time of sampling, every cohort member was nominally healthy, though immune exposures that went unrecorded were likely present. The donor tested CMV seropositive, placing the donor among the 289 seropositive members of the cohort. A peripheral blood sample was provided by each donor, and peripheral blood mononuclear cells were used for TCR beta sequencing. The Qiagen DNeasy Blood Extraction Kit was used to extract genomic DNA from the blood cell samples. The library was obtained by the immunoSEQ multiplex PCR assay. For the multiplex PCR, a mixture combining 60 forward primers for TCR Vbeta segments and 13 reverse primers for TCR Jbeta segments was used. The CDR3 region of rearranged TCR beta genes was amplified from genomic DNA by a multiplex PCR assay. The Illumina HiSeq System was used to sequence the amplified TCR beta libraries as 87-base-pair reads. Per the original workflow: In a later analysis, some 80 million unique TCR beta chains were counted across the roughly 700 repertoires, and approximately 11 million of these chains were shared by at least two donors. Raw reads were error-corrected and collapsed into unique sequences by a nearest-neighbor algorithm in which closely related sequences were merged to remove PCR and sequencing errors. CDR3 sequences were aligned to IMGT reference sequences to assign V, D and J gene segments. For a sequence to be retained, at least a six-nucleotide match to both a V gene segment and a J gene segment was required. Rearrangements were classified as productive when the CDR3 lacked stop codons and remained in frame with V and J, and all other rearrangements were classified as non-productive. CDR3 was defined by IMGT convention, running from the second conserved V-encoded cysteine to the conserved J-encoded phenylalanine. The earlier analysis of fewer than 700 of the donors excluded sequences that lacked an unambiguous match to a single V gene segment. In an earlier analysis of several hundred of the donors, V segments were called functional above 56.7% productive rearrangements and were called segregating when the between-donor standard deviation exceeded 5%. A statistical classification framework was built to diagnose cytomegalovirus status from the catalog of TCR beta chain sequences. A later analysis assigned V and J genes by comparing TCR nucleotide sequences with IMGT/GENE-DB human TR gene sequences. In a later analysis, CDR3 sequences and most-parsimonious VDJ recombination scenarios were assigned using the TCRdist pipeline. A later analysis defined each TCR beta chain by its CDR3 amino acid sequence plus V-gene family, and excluded reads lacking a unique V-gene family. A later analysis removed roughly 590 highly shared, low-generation-probability nucleotide sequences to deal with suspected cross-contamination and a sequencing artifact. In a later analysis, a clonal expansion index for each public chain was calculated from normalized within-repertoire ranks of inferred template counts. In a later analysis, generation probabilities were computed with a VDJ recombination model fitted to out-of-frame rearrangements, and the resulting probabilities were checked against IGoR. In a later analysis, TCR-TCR, TCR-HLA and TCR-CMV co-occurrence was scored with hypergeometric tests, and a repertoire-size bias correction was applied to TCR pairs. In a later analysis, false discovery rates were estimated by permuting HLA or CMV assignments 20 times. In a later analysis, co-occurring TCRs were grouped with DBSCAN, and TCRdist sequence similarity was added when clustering was performed within HLA-allele-positive subsets. Co-occurrence clustering excluded repertoires with fewer than 30,000 or more than 120,000 public chains, plus five with anomalous nucleotide sharing. TCRdb carries this immuneACCESS record with in-frame sequences only. Its versions omit some clonotypes, under half of them owing to an unresolved V gene in the studies checked, with the rest unexplained. The V and J calls and the clone size are those of that table, but D and trimming were determined from the DNA. Here the sample has about 110,000 clones; roughly 80% occur a single time. Around 7.7% of the sample is held by the ten biggest clonotypes.

What the authors observed across the whole study: The cohort was sequenced for TCR beta chains only, and without alpha or paired-chain data the features that could be detected were limited. In a later analysis, HLA-associated TCR beta chains showed more clonal expansion and lower generation probabilities than non-associated chains that were equally common. Because HLA typing was missing for some donors at each locus, association tests included only the typed subset. Three of the identified cytomegalovirus-associated TCR beta chains were confirmed in vitro to be specific for cytomegalovirus antigens. In the study, some 160 TCR beta chains were listed as associated with cytomegalovirus. Cytomegalovirus status was reported to be diagnosed by the classifier with high specificity and sensitivity in both the original and validation cohorts. While some public TCRs were present in many individuals, most TCR sequences turned up only very rarely across donors. Some IMGT-functional V segments, including TRBV6-2 and TRBV6-3, could not be distinguished by the 87-base-pair reads and were therefore excluded. A cluster of highly shared sequence variants was judged likely to be a technical artifact of the sequencing pipeline. A later analysis associated around 16,000 TCR beta sequences with specific HLA alleles at a false discovery rate of 0.05. The only immune exposure information available for the cohort was CMV serostatus. According to the authors, the approach could potentially be generalized to other disease states and immunological phenotypes. According to a later genetic analysis, donors in an Asian-associated ancestry cluster had fewer N-insertions in productive TCRs than the approximately 670-donor mean. According to a later analysis, most CMV-associated TCR beta chains appeared to be HLA-restricted, and the HLA associations seemed to be driven largely by CMV exposure. V-gene and J-gene trimming of TCR beta chains was associated with a missense DCLRE1C variant in a later genetic analysis, and the association was replicated in an independent cohort. A further reported finding was that TCR beta sequences accurately predicted the HLA-A and HLA-B alleles for most subjects in the first cohort. Correlated functional status among segregating V segments might reflect linkage disequilibrium, but an unknown experimental factor could not be ruled out. In an earlier analysis of approximately 590 of the donors, most TCR beta V segments were observed in productive rearrangements about 87% or about 30% of the time, broadly matching IMGT annotations. A later analysis found that TCR association rates varied across HLA loci, with DRB1 alleles showing the most associated TCRs and HLA-C alleles the fewest. The presence/absence analyses assumed that sequencing depth was roughly uniform across donors, and that assumption may not be true. Because counts were too low, roughly 18 rarely observed V segments, including chromosome 9 orphons, were left out of the earlier analysis of some 640 of the donors. Several of the top co-occurrence clusters appeared to be linked to parvovirus B19, influenza, CMV and Epstein-Barr virus, according to a later analysis. When HLA alleles, especially DR and DQ, strongly co-occurred, TCR associations were difficult to assign to individual alleles.

From the cysteine through the phenylalanine, the CDR3 covers 14 amino acids. Here the CDR3 DNA is all that survives: 42 bases in frame from base 1. From the germline V gene, CDR1 is SGHTA and CDR2 is FQGNSA. After removal of 5 bases from V and 4 bases from J, the junction retains 6 bases not matched to a gene. The chain links TRBV7-2 with TRBJ1-1; 8 nucleotides in the junction match TRBD1. This TCR came from a woman aged 45-65 years in good health and CMV-seropositive. Sequenced input: PBMCs. The CDR3 here reads CASSPDRVGTEAFF. The nucleotides read TGTGCCAGCAGCCCGGACAGGGTTGGCACTGAAGCTTTCTTT.